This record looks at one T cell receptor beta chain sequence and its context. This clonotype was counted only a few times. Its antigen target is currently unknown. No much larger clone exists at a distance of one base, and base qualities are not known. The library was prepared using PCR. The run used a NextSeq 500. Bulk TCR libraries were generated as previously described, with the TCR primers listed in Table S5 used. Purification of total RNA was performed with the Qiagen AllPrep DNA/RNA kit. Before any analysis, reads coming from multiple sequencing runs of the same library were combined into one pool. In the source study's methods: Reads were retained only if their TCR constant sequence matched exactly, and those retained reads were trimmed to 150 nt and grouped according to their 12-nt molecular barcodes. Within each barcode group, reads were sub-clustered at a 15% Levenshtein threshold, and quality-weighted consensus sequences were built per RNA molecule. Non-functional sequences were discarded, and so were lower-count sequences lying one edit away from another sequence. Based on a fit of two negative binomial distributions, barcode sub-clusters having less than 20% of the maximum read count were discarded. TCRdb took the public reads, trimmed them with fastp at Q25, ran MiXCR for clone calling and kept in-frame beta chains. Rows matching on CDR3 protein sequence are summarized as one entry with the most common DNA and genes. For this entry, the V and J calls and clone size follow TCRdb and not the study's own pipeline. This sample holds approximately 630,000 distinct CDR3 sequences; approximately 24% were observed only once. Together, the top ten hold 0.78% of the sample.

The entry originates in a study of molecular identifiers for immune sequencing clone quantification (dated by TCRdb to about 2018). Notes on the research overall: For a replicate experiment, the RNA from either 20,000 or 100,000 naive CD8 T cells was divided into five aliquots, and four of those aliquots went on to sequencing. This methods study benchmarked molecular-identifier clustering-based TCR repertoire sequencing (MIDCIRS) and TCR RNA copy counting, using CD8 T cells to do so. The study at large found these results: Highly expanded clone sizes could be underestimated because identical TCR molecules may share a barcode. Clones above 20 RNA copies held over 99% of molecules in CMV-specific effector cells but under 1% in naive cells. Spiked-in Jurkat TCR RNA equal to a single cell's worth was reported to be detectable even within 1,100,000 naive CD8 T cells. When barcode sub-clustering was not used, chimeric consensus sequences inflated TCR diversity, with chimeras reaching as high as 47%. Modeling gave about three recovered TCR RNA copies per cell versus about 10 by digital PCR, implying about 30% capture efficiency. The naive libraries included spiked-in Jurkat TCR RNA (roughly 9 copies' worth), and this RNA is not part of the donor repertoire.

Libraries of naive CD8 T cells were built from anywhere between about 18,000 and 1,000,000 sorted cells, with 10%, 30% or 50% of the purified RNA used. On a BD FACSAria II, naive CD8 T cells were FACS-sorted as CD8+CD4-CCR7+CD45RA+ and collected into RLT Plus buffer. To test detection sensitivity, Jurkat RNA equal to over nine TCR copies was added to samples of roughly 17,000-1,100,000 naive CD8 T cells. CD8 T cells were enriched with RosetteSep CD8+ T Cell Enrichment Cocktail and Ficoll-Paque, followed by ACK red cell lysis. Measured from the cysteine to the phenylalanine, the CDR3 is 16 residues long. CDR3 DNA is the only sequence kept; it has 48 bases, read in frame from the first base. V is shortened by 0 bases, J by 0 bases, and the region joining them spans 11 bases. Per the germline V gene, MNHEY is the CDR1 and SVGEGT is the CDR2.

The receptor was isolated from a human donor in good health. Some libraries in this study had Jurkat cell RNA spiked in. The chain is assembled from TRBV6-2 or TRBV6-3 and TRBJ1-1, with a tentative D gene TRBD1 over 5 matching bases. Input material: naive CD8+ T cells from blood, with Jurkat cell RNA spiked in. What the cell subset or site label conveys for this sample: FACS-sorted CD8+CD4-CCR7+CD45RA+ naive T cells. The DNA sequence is TGTGCCAGCAGTTACTCTGGGGGGACGATGAACACTGAAGCTTTCTTT. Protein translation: CASSYSGGTMNTEAFF.